Following are 31 T cell receptor beta chains from one sample sequenced in a study of T and B cells in COVID-19 patients. BIOMED2 TRB-A/B primer pools were used in multiplex TRB PCR. MiXCR was run by TCRdb on the multiplex PCR reads, yielding one entry per CDR3 protein. The sample shows some 15,000 distinct CDR3 sequences, 27% of them seen only once. Each TRB amplification used roughly 220-550 ng of genomic DNA from blood. Source material: blood. These receptors were obtained from a human donor who had recovered from COVID-19.

Note on this clonotype: Possible read error: a much larger clone is one base away. This chain connects TRBV19 to TRBJ1-2; TRBD1 matches 10 bases. Germline lookup yields CDR1 LNHDA and CDR2 SQIVND (reference sequence). This CDR3 is built from 15 residues. The J segment lost 8 bases and the V segment lost 5 bases, leaving 11 bases of the junction unmatched. In DNA form, the CDR3 reads TGTGCCAGTAGTGCGGTATTCGGGACAGGGGACGGCTACACCTTC. Its translation: CASSAVFGTGDGYTF.

This clonotype was seen a handful of times. One end of the junction fails to match germline, which may point to a read error. This rearrangement joins TRBV6-5 to TRBJ1-1, with D unclear. This CDR3 comprises 13 residues. The V gene's germline CDR1 is MNHEY and CDR2 SVGAGI. The CDR3 DNA sequence: TGTGCCAGCAGTCACTCCGGGAACACTGAAGCTTTCTTT. This gives the protein CASSHSGNTEAFF.

In its sample, this clonotype is medium-sized. This rearrangement joins TRBV6-4 to TRBJ2-2; D might be TRBD1 (6 bases). The V gene lost 3 bases and the J gene lost 3 bases, with 11 bases spanning the gap. The CDR3 is made up of 15 amino acids. In germline, CDR1 is MRHNA, CDR2 SNTAGT. The CDR3 reads CASSEGAGDTGELFF. CDR3 DNA sequence: TGTGCCAGCAGTGAAGGGGCAGGGGACACCGGGGAGCTGTTTTTT.

This clonotype was observed a handful of times. The chain is built from TRBV6-6 and TRBJ1-1, with a tentative D call TRBD1 (6 bases). The CDR3 is 16 amino acids. Trimming pared 4 bases from V and 1 base from J, leaving 16 bases between. In germline, CDR1 is MNHNY, CDR2 SVGAGI (reference sequence). CDR3 sequence reads: CASSLAWGAENTEAFF. CDR3 DNA sequence: TGTGCCAGCAGTTTGGCCTGGGGGGCCGAGAACACTGAAGCTTTCTTT.

This clonotype was counted once. This chain connects TRBV14 to TRBJ1-2; D is perhaps TRBD1 (5 bases). The V gene's germline CDR1 is SGHDN and CDR2 FVKESK. The CDR3 is made up of 15 amino acids. V lost 4 bases, J lost 2 bases, and 14 bases lay in between. The DNA of the CDR3 is TGTGCCAGCAGCCCTTTTACAGGAGGGAACTATGGCTACACCTTC. Protein product: CASSPFTGGNYGYTF. The variable domain in full, completed from reference TRBV14 and TRBJ1-2, reads EAGVTQFPSHSVIEKGQTVTLRCDPISGHDNLYWYRRVMGKEIKFLLHFVKESKQDESGMPNNRFLAERTGGTYSTLKVQPAELEDSGVYFCASSPFTGGNYGYTFGSGTRLTVV.

This chain uses TRBV7-9 with TRBJ2-1; D not resolved. Germline V gene sequence: CDR1 SEHNR, CDR2 FQNEAQ (reference sequence). Trimming removed 1 base from V and 12 bases from J, with 7 bases in between. CDR3 length: 11 amino acids. The CDR3, as DNA: TGTGCCAGCAGCTTAGAACTGTCGCAGTTCTTC. It is translated as CASSLELSQFF.

This clonotype was observed a few times. The CDR3 DNA reads TGTGCCAGCAGCCGTCTCAGCAGCGCTAATGAGCAGTTCTTC. Translated: CASSRLSSANEQFF. The chain combines TRBV12-3 or TRBV12-4 with TRBJ2-1; D unresolved. This CDR3 is built from 14 residues. V was shortened by 6 bases and J by 7 bases, with 16 bases between the two germline ends.

V is TRBV6-5 and J is TRBJ2-7; D is perhaps TRBD1 (6 bases). The V gene lost 7 bases and the J gene lost 3 bases, with 22 bases spanning the gap. Germline V gene data show CDR1 as MNHEY and CDR2 as SVGAGI. The CDR3 runs to 16 residues. This chain's CDR3 is CASNRGQYRTSYEQYF. The CDR3 DNA reads as TGTGCCAGCAATAGAGGACAGTACAGGACCAGCTACGAGCAGTACTTC.

V is TRBV5-4 and J is TRBJ1-5; 10 positions agree with TRBD1. V dropped 0 bases and J dropped 2; count of bases not matched to a gene: 2. CDR3 length: 16 residues. Per germline, CDR1 SGHNT and CDR2 YYREEE (reference sequence). The CDR3 spells CASSLGGQGGNQPQHF. CDR3 sequence (DNA): TGTGCCAGCAGCTTGGGAGGACAGGGGGGCAATCAGCCCCAGCATTTT.

The chain is built from TRBV7-2 and TRBJ2-3; D uncertain. The CDR3 extends over 13 amino acids. The germline CDR1 and CDR2 sequences are SGHTA and FQGNSA. V was shortened by 8 bases and J by 3 bases, with 12 bases between the two germline ends. CDR3 coding DNA: TGTGCCAGCGTGAAGGTTTTAACAGATACGCAGTATTTT. Protein sequence: CASVKVLTDTQYF.

This clonotype was observed a few times. The chain joins TRBV5-1 to TRBJ2-3; tentative D call: TRBD2 (6 bases). Germline CDR1 reads SGHRS; CDR2 reads YFSETQ. This CDR3 comprises 16 residues. Trimming cost V 0 bases and J 0 bases, with 11 bases left between them. CDR3 DNA sequence: TGCGCCAGCAGCTTGGTAGGGCGGGACAGCACAGATACGCAGTATTTT. Protein product: CASSLVGRDSTDTQYF.

V and J are TRBV6-2 or TRBV6-3 and TRBJ2-7, with TRBD1 identical over 9 bases. The CDR3 spans 15 residues. Germline V gene data show CDR1 as MNHEY and CDR2 as SVGEGT. Trimming at V came to 2 bases and at J to 4 bases, leaving 6 bases not matched to a gene. CDR3 in DNA: TGTGCCAGCAGTTACCCGCCCGGGACAGGGTACGAGCAGTACTTC. It codes for CASSYPPGTGYEQYF.

The rearrangement links TRBV18 to TRBJ2-1; 7 nucleotides align to TRBD2. Germline V gene data show CDR1 as KGHSH and CDR2 as LQKENI. The J segment lost 6 bases and the V segment lost 6 bases, leaving 11 bases of the junction unmatched. This CDR3 comprises 15 residues. The CDR3 DNA is TGTGCCAGCTCCCCCCAATCAGCGGGGACCAATGAGCAGTTCTTC. Its protein is CASSPQSAGTNEQFF.

The V gene is TRBV5-5, the J gene TRBJ1-2; D is possibly TRBD1 (5 bases). The V gene lost 1 base and the J gene lost 2 bases, with 12 bases spanning the gap. Germline V gene lookup returns CDR1 SGHKS and CDR2 YYEKEE (reference sequence). This CDR3 spans 15 amino acids. The CDR3 coding sequence is TGTGCCAGCAGCTTGCCGGGAGCAGGGAACTATGGCTACACCTTC. It specifies CASSLPGAGNYGYTF.

In its sample, this clonotype is medium-sized. The chain employs TRBV19 and TRBJ1-4, with a weak D call TRBD1 (5 bases). The germline V and J ends were trimmed by 5 bases and 8 bases, with 9 bases remaining between them. In germline, CDR1 is LNHDA, CDR2 SQIVND (reference sequence). This CDR3 region has 12 residues. Written as DNA, the CDR3 is TGTGCCAGTAGTGGGGGGTCCGAAAAACTGTTTTTT. It codes for CASSGGSEKLFF.

The rearrangement joins TRBV4-3 to TRBJ2-7; D is perhaps TRBD2 (7 bases). The V gene lost 1 base and the J gene lost 6 bases, with 13 bases spanning the gap. CDR3 length: 14 residues. The germline CDR1 and CDR2 sequences are LGHNA and YSLEER. The CDR3 DNA is TGCGCCAGCAGCCAAGCGGGGGGCCAAAGCGAGCAGTACTTC. It codes for CASSQAGGQSEQYF.

The chain combines TRBV7-6 with TRBJ2-3; 9 bases fit TRBD2. In germline, CDR1 is SGHVS, CDR2 FNYEAQ. The V gene end was trimmed by 3 bases and the J gene end by 2 bases; junction bases not matched to a gene: 3. The CDR3 is 15 amino acids. The CDR3 DNA is TGTGCCAGCAGCTTGGGACTAGCAGCCACAGATACGCAGTATTTT. Its translation: CASSLGLAATDTQYF. The variable domain in full, with the rest retrieved from reference TRBV7-6 and TRBJ2-3, is GAGVSQSPRYKVTKRGQDVALRCDPISGHVSLYWYRQALGQGPEFLTYFNYEAQQDKSGLPNDRFSAERPEGSISTLTIQRTEQRDSAMYRCASSLGLAATDTQYFGPGTRLTVL.

The chain employs TRBV5-1 and TRBJ2-1; TRBD2 agrees at 7 bases. CDR1 SGHRS and CDR2 YFSETQ come from the germline V gene. The V segment lost 4 bases and the J segment 0 bases; nucleotides outside the gene matches: 7. CDR3 length: 16 amino acids. The CDR3 is CASSGGEKASYNEQFF. In nucleotides, the CDR3 is TGCGCCAGCAGCGGGGGGGAAAAAGCCTCCTACAATGAGCAGTTCTTC.

V usage is TRBV6-6 and J usage is TRBJ1-3; D unresolved. The V end was cut by 0 bases, the J end by 4 bases, with 10 bases between. This CDR3 is 15 amino acids long. The germline CDR1 and CDR2 sequences are MNHNY and SVGAGI (reference sequence). The CDR3 bases are TGTGCCAGCAGTTACTCGGCAGCGGGAGGAAACACCATATATTTT. This translates into CASSYSAAGGNTIYF.

The table lists this clonotype with many counts. The CDR3 DNA follows: TGTGCCAGCTCACCACGGATCCAAGAGACCCAGTACTTC. This encodes CASSPRIQETQYF. The rearrangement uses TRBV18 and TRBJ2-5; D is unresolved. The V and J ends lost 1 base and 1 base respectively, with 4 bases between them. CDR3 length equals 13 residues. Germline-derived CDR1 and CDR2 are KGHSH and LQKENI.

This clonotype was observed a few times. The chain carries TRBV6-2 or TRBV6-3 and TRBJ1-5; 12 bases match TRBD1. Per the germline V gene, CDR1 is MNHEY and CDR2 is SVGEGT. Germline trimming cut 5 bases from V and 9 bases from J; bases unmatched to any gene: 11. CDR3 length equals 16 residues. DNA of the CDR3: TGTGCCAGCAGTGGTGGGACAGGGGGCGCCCGCCCGCCCCAGCATTTT. Protein product: CASSGGTGGARPPQHF.

This clonotype is medium-sized. V and J are TRBV30 and TRBJ2-3; D remains unclear. The CDR3 sequence is 12 residues long. Germline V gene lookup returns CDR1 GTSNPN and CDR2 SVGIG (reference sequence). V was trimmed by 4 bases and J by 0 bases, leaving 5 bases between them. The CDR3 DNA follows: TGTGCCTGGACATTTAGCACAGATACGCAGTATTTT. Translating gives CAWTFSTDTQYF.

This clonotype occurred once. The V call is TRBV24-1, the J call TRBJ2-3; D ambiguous. The germline gives CDR1 KGHDR, CDR2 SFDVKD. The CDR3 covers 15 residues. Trimming took off 2 bases at V and 1 base at J, with 9 bases between the two ends. CDR3 region: CATSDWTGRTDTQYF. CDR3 DNA sequence: TGTGCCACCAGTGATTGGACCGGGCGCACAGATACGCAGTATTTT.

The chain is built from TRBV20-1 and TRBJ1-2; D remains ambiguous. Germline values: CDR1 DFQATT, CDR2 SNEGSKA (reference sequence). CDR3 length equals 13 residues. V was shortened by 1 base and J by 2 bases, with 8 bases between the two germline ends. The CDR3 nucleotides read TGCAGTGCTAGAGGGACGTCAAACTATGGCTACACCTTC. This translates into CSARGTSNYGYTF.

Many counts were recorded for this clonotype. The chain employs TRBV6-2 or TRBV6-3 and TRBJ2-7; D is possibly TRBD1 (5 bases). The germline V gene has CDR1 MNHEY and CDR2 SVGEGT. V was trimmed by 6 bases and J by 5 bases, leaving 14 bases between them. The CDR3 sequence is 13 residues long. The CDR3 DNA reads TGTGCCAGCAGCCAAGATGTACAGGACGAGCAGTACTTC. Translating it yields CASSQDVQDEQYF.

This clonotype was detected a few times. This chain joins TRBV6-5 and TRBJ1-5, with D possibly TRBD1 on 6 matching bases. Germline CDR1 and CDR2: MNHEY and SVGAGI. Trimming took 6 bases from V and 0 from J, leaving 12 bases between them. The CDR3 has 15 residues. The CDR3 spells CASRRTVYSNQPQHF. The CDR3 DNA is TGTGCCAGCAGAAGGACAGTTTATAGCAATCAGCCCCAGCATTTT.

By proportion, this clonotype is medium-sized. V gene TRBV19 combines with J gene TRBJ2-1; TRBD2 matches 11 bases. V shed 6 bases, J shed 7 bases, and the junction held 11 bases outside the gene matches. Germline CDR1 reads LNHDA; CDR2 reads SQIVND (reference sequence). This CDR3 comprises 16 residues. DNA for the CDR3: TGTGCCAGTAGGATATATAGCGGGGGGGCGGATAATGAGCAGTTCTTC. It specifies CASRIYSGGADNEQFF.

This clonotype has ten or more counts. The V and J genes are TRBV29-1 and TRBJ2-4, with D unclear. Germline V gene sequence: CDR1 SQVTM, CDR2 ANQGSEA. Trimming removed 8 bases at V and 8 bases at J, with 19 bases between. This CDR3 is built from 13 residues. CDR3 sequence reads: CSTLQRGGDIQYF. CDR3 coding DNA: TGCAGCACCCTCCAAAGAGGTGGGGACATTCAGTACTTC.

The chain employs TRBV20-1 and TRBJ2-3; 8 nucleotides align to TRBD1. CDR3 size: 16 residues. Germline-derived CDR1 and CDR2 are DFQATT and SNEGSKA (reference sequence). With 6 bases clipped from V and 3 bases from J, the junction kept 14 bases outside the gene matches. The CDR3 loop is CSAHSIGQGRTDTQYF. The DNA for the CDR3 is TGCAGTGCCCACTCCATTGGACAGGGCAGGACAGATACGCAGTATTTT.

The gene calls are TRBV7-9 and TRBJ2-3; D gene ambiguous. Germline CDR1 reads SEHNR; CDR2 reads FQNEAQ (reference sequence). The V end lost 6 bases, the J end lost 1 base, and 5 bases lay between the germline ends. The CDR3 loop spans 12 amino acids. The CDR3 spells CASRPGTDTQYF. CDR3 DNA: TGTGCCAGCAGACCCGGCACAGATACGCAGTATTTT.

The sample holds a few counts of this clonotype. DNA for the CDR3: TGTGCCAGCTTGAGGTTTGGTAGCAATCAGCCCCAGCATTTT. Encoded protein: CASLRFGSNQPQHF. This chain joins TRBV12-3 or TRBV12-4 and TRBJ1-5; D is uncertain. CDR3 length equals 14 residues. Deletions cut 8 bases from V and 0 bases from J, with 11 bases between.